What follows are 8 T cell receptor beta chains derived from one specimen sequenced in a study of blood T cell repertoires in COVID-19. Profiled with immunoSEQ multiplex PCR; TCRdb holds only in-frame clones, not every one. The table lists about 130,000 clones, about 81% of them singletons. The sequenced material came from peripheral blood. The receptors derive from a woman older than 75 with acute or convalescent COVID-19.

V gene TRBV15 combines with J gene TRBJ2-4; 8 bases are a match to TRBD1. J lost 1 base, V lost 3 bases, and 11 bases had no gene match. The CDR3 runs to 18 residues. Germline V gene data show CDR1 as LNHNV and CDR2 as YYDKDF (reference sequence). The CDR3 nucleotides read TGTGCCACCAGCAGTGTTACGTGGACAGGGTCGGCCAAAAACATTCAGTACTTC. Translation gives CATSSVTWTGSAKNIQYF.

This clone has a single count. The V and J genes are TRBV7-9 and TRBJ1-6; D possibly corresponds to TRBD1 (6 bases). CDR3 size: 13 residues. Germline CDR1 is SEHNR and CDR2 is FQNEAQ (reference sequence). Trimming took 5 bases from V and 8 from J, leaving 10 bases between them. CDR3 sequence (DNA): TGTGCCAGCAGCCTCCACAGGGATTCACCCCTCCACTTT. As protein: CASSLHRDSPLHF.

A single count supports this clone. The chain employs TRBV30 and TRBJ1-2; D is perhaps TRBD1 (6 bases). The CDR3 is 13 amino acids. Per germline, CDR1 GTSNPN and CDR2 SVGIG (reference sequence). V shed 3 bases and J shed 6 bases, with 14 bases lying between them. The CDR3 loop is CAWSATGSHGYTF. The CDR3 coding sequence is TGTGCCTGGAGCGCTACAGGGTCCCATGGCTACACCTTC. Full variable domain (missing parts from reference TRBV30 and TRBJ1-2): SQTIHQWPATLVQPVGSPLSLECTVEGTSNPNLYWYRQAAGRGLQLLFYSVGIGQISSEVPQNLSASRPQDRQFILSSKKLLLSDSGFYLCAWSATGSHGYTFGSGTRLTVV.

This rearrangement joins TRBV9 to TRBJ1-2, with D perhaps TRBD1 (5 bases). The CDR3 length is 17 residues. Germline V gives CDR1 SGDLS, CDR2 YYNGEE. Trimming left V 3 bases short and J 0 bases short, with 18 bases between. The CDR3 DNA sequence: TGTGCCAGCAGCGCCAACTCGGGGGTGGGAACTAACTATGGCTACACCTTC. It encodes CASSANSGVGTNYGYTF.

The chain recombines TRBV27 with TRBJ2-3; 10 bases agree with TRBD2. CDR3 length equals 14 residues. Unmatched junction bases numbered 0, after V lost 5 bases and J lost 1 base. The germline gives CDR1 MNHEY, CDR2 SMNVEV (reference sequence). The CDR3 DNA is TGTGCCAGCAGTCTAGCGGGAGGCACAGATACGCAGTATTTT. It encodes CASSLAGGTDTQYF.

V is TRBV6-5 and J is TRBJ1-2; D might be TRBD1 (5 bases). CDR1 and CDR2 (germline): MNHEY, SVGAGI. V was pared by 0 bases and J by 0 bases, with 8 bases between. The CDR3 has 15 amino acids. CDR3 protein: CASSYSKGTNYGYTF. In nucleotides, the CDR3 is TGTGCCAGCAGTTACTCGAAGGGGACTAACTATGGCTACACCTTC.

The chain recombines TRBV11-2 with TRBJ1-2, with 7 bases fitting TRBD1. This CDR3 has 16 residues. Unmatched junction bases numbered 12, after V lost 5 bases and J lost 3 bases. Germline V gives CDR1 SGHAT, CDR2 FQNNGV. This CDR3 is CASSLTQGGVDYGYTF. The CDR3 DNA sequence: TGTGCCAGCAGCCTCACGCAAGGGGGCGTTGACTATGGCTACACCTTC.

The rearrangement links TRBV7-2 to TRBJ1-1, with D perhaps TRBD1 (6 bases). Trimming took off 8 bases at V and 7 bases at J, with 20 bases between the two ends. Germline V gene data show CDR1 as SGHTA and CDR2 as FQGNSA. The CDR3 length is 14 residues. The CDR3 region has the DNA TGTGCCAGCTCTCCTCTGGGGCGGACAGATGAAGCTTTCTTT. Residues: CASSPLGRTDEAFF.